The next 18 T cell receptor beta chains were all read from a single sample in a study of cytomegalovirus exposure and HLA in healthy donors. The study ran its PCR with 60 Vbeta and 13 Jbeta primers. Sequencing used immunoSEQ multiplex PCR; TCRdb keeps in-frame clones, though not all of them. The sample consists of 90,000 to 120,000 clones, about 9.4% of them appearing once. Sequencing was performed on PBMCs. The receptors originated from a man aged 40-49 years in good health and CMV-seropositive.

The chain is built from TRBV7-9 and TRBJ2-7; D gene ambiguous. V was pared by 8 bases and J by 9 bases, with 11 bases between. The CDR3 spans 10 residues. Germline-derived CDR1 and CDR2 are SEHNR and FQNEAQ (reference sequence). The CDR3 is CASAGDVQYF. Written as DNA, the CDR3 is TGTGCCAGCGCCGGAGATGTGCAGTACTTC.

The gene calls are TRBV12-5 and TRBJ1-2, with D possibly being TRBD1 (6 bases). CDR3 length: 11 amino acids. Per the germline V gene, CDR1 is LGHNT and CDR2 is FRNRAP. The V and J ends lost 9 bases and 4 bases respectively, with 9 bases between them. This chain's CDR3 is CASGQPYGYTF. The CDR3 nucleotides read TGTGCTAGCGGACAGCCCTATGGCTACACCTTC.

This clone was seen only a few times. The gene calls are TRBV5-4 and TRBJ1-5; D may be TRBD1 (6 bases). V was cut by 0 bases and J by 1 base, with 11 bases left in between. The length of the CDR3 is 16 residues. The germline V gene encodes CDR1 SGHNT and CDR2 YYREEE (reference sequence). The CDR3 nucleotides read TGTGCCAGCAGCTTGGGAGGGGGGGGGAGCAATCAGCCCCAGCATTTT. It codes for CASSLGGGGSNQPQHF.

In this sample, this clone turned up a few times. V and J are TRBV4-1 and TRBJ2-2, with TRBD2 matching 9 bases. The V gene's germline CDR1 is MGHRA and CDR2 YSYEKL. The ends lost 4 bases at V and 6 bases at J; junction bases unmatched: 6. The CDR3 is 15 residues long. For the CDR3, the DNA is TGCGCCAGCAGCCTGCGGGAGGGAGGCGCCGGGGAGCTGTTTTTT. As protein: CASSLREGGAGELFF.

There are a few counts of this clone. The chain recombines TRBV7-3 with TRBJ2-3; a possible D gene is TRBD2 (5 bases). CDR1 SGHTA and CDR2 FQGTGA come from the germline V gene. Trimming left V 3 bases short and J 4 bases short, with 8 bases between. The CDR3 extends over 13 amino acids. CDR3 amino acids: CASSFGVADTQYF. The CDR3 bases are TGTGCCAGCAGCTTCGGGGTGGCAGATACGCAGTATTTT. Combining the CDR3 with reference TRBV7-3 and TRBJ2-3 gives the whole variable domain GAGVSQTPSNKVTEKGKYVELRCDPISGHTALYWYRQSLGQGPEFLIYFQGTGAADDSGLPNDRFFAVRPEGSVSTLKIQRTERGDSAVYLCASSFGVADTQYFGPGTRLTVL.

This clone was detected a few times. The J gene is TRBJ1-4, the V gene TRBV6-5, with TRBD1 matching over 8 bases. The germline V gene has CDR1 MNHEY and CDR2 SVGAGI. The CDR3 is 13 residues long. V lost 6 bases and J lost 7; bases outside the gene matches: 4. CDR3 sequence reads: CASSPQGGEKLFF. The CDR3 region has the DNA TGTGCCAGCAGCCCACAGGGGGGTGAAAAACTGTTTTTT.

The CDR3 nucleotides read TGTGCCAGCAGCTTAGCAGGGGATACGTACAATCAGCCCCAGCATTTT. It encodes CASSLAGDTYNQPQHF. The V and J genes are TRBV7-8 and TRBJ1-5, with D perhaps TRBD1 (5 bases). Germline V CDR1 and CDR2: SGHVS, FQNEAQ. The CDR3 totals 16 residues. V was shortened by 0 bases and J by 3 bases, with 12 bases between the two germline ends.

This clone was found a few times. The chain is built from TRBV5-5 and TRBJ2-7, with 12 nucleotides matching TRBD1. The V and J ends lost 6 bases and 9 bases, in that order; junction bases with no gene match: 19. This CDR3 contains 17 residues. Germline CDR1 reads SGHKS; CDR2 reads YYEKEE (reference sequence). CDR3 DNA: TGTGCCAGCACCCTCCCCTCTTTGAGGGACAGGGGGCTACGGCAGTACTTC. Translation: CASTLPSLRDRGLRQYF. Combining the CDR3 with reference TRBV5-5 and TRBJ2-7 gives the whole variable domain DAGVTQSPTHLIKTRGQQVTLRCSPISGHKSVSWYQQVLGQGPQFIFQYYEKEERGRGNFPDRFSARQFPNYSSELNVNALLLGDSALYLCASTLPSLRDRGLRQYFGPGTRLTVT.

Written as DNA, the CDR3 is TGTGCCAGTAGTATTTTGGGACAGCAAGGCTATGGCTACACCTTC. Protein product: CASSILGQQGYGYTF. This chain connects TRBV19 to TRBJ1-2, with 7 bases fitting TRBD1. Trimming cost V 3 bases and J 4 bases; bases outside gene matches: 8. Germline V gene lookup returns CDR1 LNHDA and CDR2 SQIVND (reference sequence). This CDR3 spans 15 amino acids.

CDR3 protein: CASSASGAVYNEQFF. CDR3 DNA: TGTGCCAGCAGCGCCAGCGGGGCCGTCTACAATGAGCAGTTCTTC. V is TRBV9 and J is TRBJ2-1, with 7 bases that match TRBD2. J gave up 3 bases and V 3 bases, and 6 bases lay outside the gene matches. CDR1 and CDR2 from the germline V gene are SGDLS and YYNGEE. This CDR3 is built from 15 residues.

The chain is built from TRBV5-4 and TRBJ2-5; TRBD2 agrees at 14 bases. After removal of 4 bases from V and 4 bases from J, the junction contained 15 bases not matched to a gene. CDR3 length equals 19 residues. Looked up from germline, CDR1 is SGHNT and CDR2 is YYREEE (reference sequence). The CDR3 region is CASSRRKGLAGVIGETQYF. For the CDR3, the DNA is TGTGCCAGCAGCAGACGGAAGGGACTAGCGGGAGTAATAGGAGAGACCCAGTACTTC.

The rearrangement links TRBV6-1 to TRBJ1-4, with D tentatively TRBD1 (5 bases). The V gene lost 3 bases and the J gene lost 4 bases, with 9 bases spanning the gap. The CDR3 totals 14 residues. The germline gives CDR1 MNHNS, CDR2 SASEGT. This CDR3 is CASSDRANNEKLFF. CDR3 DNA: TGTGCCAGCAGTGACAGGGCTAATAATGAAAAACTGTTTTTT.

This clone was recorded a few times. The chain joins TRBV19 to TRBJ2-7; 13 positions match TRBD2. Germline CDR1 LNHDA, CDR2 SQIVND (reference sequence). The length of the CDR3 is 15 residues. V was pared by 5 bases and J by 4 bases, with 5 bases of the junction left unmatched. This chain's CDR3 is CASSQGLAGVYEQYF. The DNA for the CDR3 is TGTGCCAGTAGTCAAGGACTAGCGGGAGTTTACGAGCAGTACTTC.

The CDR3 coding sequence is TGTGCCAGCAGTCAAAGGGTCCCCTCATCGGGATACGAGCAGTACTTC. This codes for CASSQRVPSSGYEQYF. The genes are TRBV7-8 and TRBJ2-7, with a tentative D call TRBD2 (5 bases). There are 16 residues in the CDR3. V lost 6 bases, J lost 4 bases, and 22 bases lay in between. Germline V gene data show CDR1 as SGHVS and CDR2 as FQNEAQ.

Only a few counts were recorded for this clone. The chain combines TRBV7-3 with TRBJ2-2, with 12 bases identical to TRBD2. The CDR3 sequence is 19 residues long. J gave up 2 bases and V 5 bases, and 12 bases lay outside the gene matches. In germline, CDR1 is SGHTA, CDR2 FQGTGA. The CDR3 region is CASSPLASGRAGNTGELFF. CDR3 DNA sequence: TGTGCCAGCAGCCCCCTGGCTAGCGGGAGGGCCGGCAACACCGGGGAGCTGTTTTTT.

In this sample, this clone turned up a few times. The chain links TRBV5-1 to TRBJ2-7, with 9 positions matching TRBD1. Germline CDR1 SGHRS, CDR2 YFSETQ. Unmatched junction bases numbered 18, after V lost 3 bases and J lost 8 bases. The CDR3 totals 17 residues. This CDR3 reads CASSSGLLVTGGPKQYF. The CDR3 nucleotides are TGCGCCAGCAGCTCCGGTTTATTGGTGACAGGGGGACCTAAGCAGTACTTC.

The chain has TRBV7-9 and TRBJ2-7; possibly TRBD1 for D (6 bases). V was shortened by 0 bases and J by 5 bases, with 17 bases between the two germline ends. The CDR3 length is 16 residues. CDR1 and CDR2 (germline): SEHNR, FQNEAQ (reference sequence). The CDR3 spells CASSLAVGRGFHEQYF. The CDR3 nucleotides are TGTGCCAGCAGCTTAGCAGTAGGCAGGGGCTTCCACGAGCAGTACTTC.

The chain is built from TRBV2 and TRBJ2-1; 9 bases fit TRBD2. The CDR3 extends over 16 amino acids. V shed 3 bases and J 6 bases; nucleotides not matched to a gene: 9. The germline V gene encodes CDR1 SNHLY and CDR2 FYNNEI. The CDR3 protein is CASSELAGEGINEQFF. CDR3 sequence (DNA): TGTGCCAGCAGTGAGTTAGCGGGAGAGGGAATCAATGAGCAGTTCTTC.